The clone carrying this TCR beta chain was detected ten times or more. What it recognizes is unknown. Germline values: CDR1 MNHNS, CDR2 SASEGT. Trimming pared 4 bases from V and 9 bases from J, leaving 14 bases between. The CDR3 is 13 amino acids. The CDR3 regions of TCR beta were amplified from RNA transcripts. When the TCR CDR3 underwent first-round RT-PCR, the HTBI primer set was used. TCRdb analysed the multiplex PCR reads with MiXCR anew, one entry per CDR3 protein. The sample consists of hundreds of thousands of distinct CDR3 sequences, 11% to 15% of them appearing once. These data originate in a study of T cells in Graves' hyperthyroidism and ophthalmopathy. General study points: Researchers found most expanded thyroid clonotypes above 0.001 in blood as well.

V gene TRBV6-1 combines with J gene TRBJ2-3, with D possibly matching TRBD2 (6 bases). Input material: blood. This sequence originates from a woman aged 18-29 years with Graves' hyperthyroidism. The CDR3 reads CASSAELGRTQYF. In nucleotides, the CDR3 is TGTGCCAGCAGTGCCGAATTAGGGAGGACGCAGTATTTT.